One sample yielded the 9 T cell receptor beta chains listed below, sequenced in a study of shared clonotypes between healthy human individuals. Measured with immunoSEQ multiplex PCR; TCRdb has only the in-frame clones, and not every one. The table shows 2 million to 2.5 million clones, with 95% occurring only once. Sample: naive CD4+ T cells sorted from blood. Documented subset: CD45RA+ positively selected. The receptors derive from a man aged 18 to 35 in good health.

The chain has TRBV9 and TRBJ2-3; D call uncertain. Germline CDR1 and CDR2: SGDLS and YYNGEE. This CDR3 region has 16 residues. Deletions cut 0 bases from V and 0 bases from J, with 11 bases between. In DNA, the CDR3 is TGTGCCAGCAGCGTAGCCCCCGCCGGCAGCACAGATACGCAGTATTTT. It translates to CASSVAPAGSTDTQYF. Complete variable domain (other parts from reference TRBV9 and TRBJ2-3): DSGVTQTPKHLITATGQRVTLRCSPRSGDLSVYWYQQSLDQGLQFLIQYYNGEERAKGNILERFSAQQFPDLHSELNLSSLELGDSALYFCASSVAPAGSTDTQYFGPGTRLTVL.

The chain employs TRBV2 and TRBJ2-1; 12 bases line up with TRBD2. Germline V CDR1 and CDR2: SNHLY, FYNNEI. Trimming removed 5 bases from V and 8 bases from J; junction bases left unmatched: 16. The CDR3 loop spans 18 amino acids. The CDR3 reads CASSTVLAGGPTSDEQFF. For the CDR3, the DNA is TGTGCCAGCAGTACGGTACTAGCGGGGGGCCCTACTTCGGATGAGCAGTTCTTC. The full variable domain, with the rest looked up from reference TRBV2 and TRBJ2-1, is EPEVTQTPSHQVTQMGQEVILRCVPISNHLYFYWYRQILGQKVEFLVSFYNNEISEKSEIFDDQFSVERPDGSNFTLKIRSTKLEDSAMYFCASSTVLAGGPTSDEQFFGPGTRLTVL.

The V gene is TRBV4-1, the J gene TRBJ2-1; 10 nucleotides align to TRBD2. The CDR3 covers 15 residues. Trimming removed 3 bases from V and 5 bases from J; junction bases left unmatched: 4. The germline V gene has CDR1 MGHRA and CDR2 YSYEKL. The CDR3 DNA reads TGCGCCAGCAGCCAGGTTAGCGGGGGGCACAATGAGCAGTTCTTC. This gives the protein CASSQVSGGHNEQFF.

V gene TRBV21-1 combines with J gene TRBJ1-6. TRBV21-1 is a pseudogene segment. The CDR3 loop spans 14 amino acids. The CDR3 nucleotides are TGTGCCAGCAGCAAAGAATCGTCGGATTCACCCCTCCACTTT. Residues: CASSKESSDSPLHF.

The V gene is TRBV5-4, the J gene TRBJ2-7, with a weak D call TRBD1 (5 bases). V shed 5 bases and J shed 1 base, with 22 bases lying between them. This CDR3 contains 17 residues. Per the germline V gene, CDR1 is SGHNT and CDR2 is YYREEE (reference sequence). This chain's CDR3 is CASSPERQGKLSYEQYF. CDR3 nucleotides: TGTGCCAGCAGTCCCGAGCGTCAGGGTAAATTATCCTACGAGCAGTACTTC. Complete variable domain (other parts from reference TRBV5-4 and TRBJ2-7): ETGVTQSPTHLIKTRGQQVTLRCSSQSGHNTVSWYQQALGQGPQFIFQYYREEENGRGNFPPRFSGLQFPNYSSELNVNALELDDSALYLCASSPERQGKLSYEQYFGPGTRLTVT.

The chain couples TRBV19 to TRBJ2-3; 10 bases fit TRBD2. After removal of 0 bases from V and 5 bases from J, the junction contained 5 bases not matched to a gene. CDR1 LNHDA and CDR2 SQIVND come from the germline V gene (reference sequence). This CDR3 spans 16 amino acids. In DNA form, the CDR3 reads TGTGCCAGTAGTATAGATCTAGCGGGGGTGCAAGATACGCAGTATTTT. Translated, it gives CASSIDLAGVQDTQYF. Based on the CDR3 plus reference TRBV19 and TRBJ2-3, the full variable domain is DGGITQSPKYLFRKEGQNVTLSCEQNLNHDAMYWYRQDPGQGLRLIYYSQIVNDFQKGDIAEGYSVSREKKESFPLTVTSAQKNPTAFYLCASSIDLAGVQDTQYFGPGTRLTVL.

The gene calls are TRBV19 and TRBJ1-1; no clear D. Germline CDR1 and CDR2: LNHDA and SQIVND (reference sequence). Trimming left V 3 bases short and J 1 base short, with 9 bases between. The CDR3 is 14 residues long. CDR3 DNA: TGTGCCAGTAGTATTGGCATATCGAACACTGAAGCTTTCTTT. This sequence encodes CASSIGISNTEAFF.

The chain couples TRBV2 to TRBJ1-6; perhaps TRBD1 as D (5 bases). V was shortened by 7 bases and J by 2 bases, with 6 bases between the two germline ends. Germline values: CDR1 SNHLY, CDR2 FYNNEI. The CDR3 is 13 residues long. The CDR3 sequence is CASTRAYNSPLHF. Written as DNA, the CDR3 is TGTGCCAGCACCAGGGCCTATAATTCACCCCTCCACTTT.

In this sample, this clone turned up once. This sequence joins TRBV6-6 and TRBJ1-4; unclear D gene. The CDR3 length is 13 residues. The ends were cut back, 5 bases at V and 8 bases at J, with 12 bases in the middle. Germline V gene lookup returns CDR1 MNHNY and CDR2 SVGAGI (reference sequence). As DNA, the CDR3 is TGTGCCAGCAGTCCGATGGGAGCAGAAAAACTGTTTTTT. As protein: CASSPMGAEKLFF.